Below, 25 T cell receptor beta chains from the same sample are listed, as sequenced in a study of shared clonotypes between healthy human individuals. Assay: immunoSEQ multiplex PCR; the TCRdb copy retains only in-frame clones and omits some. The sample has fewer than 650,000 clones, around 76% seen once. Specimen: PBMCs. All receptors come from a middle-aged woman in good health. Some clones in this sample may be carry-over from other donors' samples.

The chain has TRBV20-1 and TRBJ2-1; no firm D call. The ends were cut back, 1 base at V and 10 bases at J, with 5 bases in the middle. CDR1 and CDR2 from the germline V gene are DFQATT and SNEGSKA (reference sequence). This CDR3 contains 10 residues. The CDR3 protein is CSARGREQFF. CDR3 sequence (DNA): TGCAGTGCTAGAGGAAGGGAGCAGTTCTTC.

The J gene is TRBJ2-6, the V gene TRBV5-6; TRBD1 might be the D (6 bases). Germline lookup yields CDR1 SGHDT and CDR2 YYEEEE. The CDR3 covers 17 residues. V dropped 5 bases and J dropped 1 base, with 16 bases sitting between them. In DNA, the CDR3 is TGTGCCAGCAGAGGGGGTATGGAACTGTCTGGGGCCAACGTCCTGACTTTC. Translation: CASRGGMELSGANVLTF.

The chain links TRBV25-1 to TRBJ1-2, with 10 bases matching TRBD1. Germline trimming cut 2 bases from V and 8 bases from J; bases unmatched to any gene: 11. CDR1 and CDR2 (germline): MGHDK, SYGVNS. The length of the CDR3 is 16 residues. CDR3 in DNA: TGTGCCAGCAGTGAAGGGACAGGGGTGCTGGTCTGGGGCTACACCTTC. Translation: CASSEGTGVLVWGYTF.

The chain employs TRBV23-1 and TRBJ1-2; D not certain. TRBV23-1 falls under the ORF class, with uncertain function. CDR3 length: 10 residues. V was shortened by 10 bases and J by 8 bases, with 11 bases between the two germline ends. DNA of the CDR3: TGCGCCACCAACGTCCTGGGCTACACCTTC. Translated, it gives CATNVLGYTF.

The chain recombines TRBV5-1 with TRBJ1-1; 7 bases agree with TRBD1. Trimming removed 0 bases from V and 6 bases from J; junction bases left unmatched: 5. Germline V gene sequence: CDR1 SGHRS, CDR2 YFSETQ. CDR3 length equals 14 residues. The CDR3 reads CASSLADREAEAFF. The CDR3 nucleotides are TGCGCCAGCAGCTTGGCCGACAGGGAAGCTGAAGCTTTCTTT.

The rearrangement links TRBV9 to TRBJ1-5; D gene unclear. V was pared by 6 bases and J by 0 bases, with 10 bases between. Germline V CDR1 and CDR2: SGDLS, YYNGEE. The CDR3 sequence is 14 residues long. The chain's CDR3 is CASTPSGSNQPQHF. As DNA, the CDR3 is TGTGCCAGCACCCCCAGCGGTAGCAATCAGCCCCAGCATTTT.

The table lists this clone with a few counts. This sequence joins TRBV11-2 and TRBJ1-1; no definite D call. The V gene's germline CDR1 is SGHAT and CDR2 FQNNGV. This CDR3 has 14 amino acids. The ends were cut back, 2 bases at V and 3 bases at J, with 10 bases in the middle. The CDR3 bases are TGTGCCAGCAGCTTATGGGGTGGAGACACTGAAGCTTTCTTT. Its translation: CASSLWGGDTEAFF.

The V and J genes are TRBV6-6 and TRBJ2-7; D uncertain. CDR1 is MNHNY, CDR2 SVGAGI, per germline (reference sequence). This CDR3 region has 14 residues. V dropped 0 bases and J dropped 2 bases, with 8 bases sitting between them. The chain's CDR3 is CASSYSLMAYEQYF. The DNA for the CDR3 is TGTGCCAGCAGTTACTCGCTCATGGCCTACGAGCAGTACTTC.

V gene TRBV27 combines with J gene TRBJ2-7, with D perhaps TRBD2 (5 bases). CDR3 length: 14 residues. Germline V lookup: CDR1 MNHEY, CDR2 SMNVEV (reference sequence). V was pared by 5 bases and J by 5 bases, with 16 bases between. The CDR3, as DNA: TGTGCCAGCAGTCTCGGCCGGGGAGTCGACGAGCAGTACTTC. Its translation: CASSLGRGVDEQYF.

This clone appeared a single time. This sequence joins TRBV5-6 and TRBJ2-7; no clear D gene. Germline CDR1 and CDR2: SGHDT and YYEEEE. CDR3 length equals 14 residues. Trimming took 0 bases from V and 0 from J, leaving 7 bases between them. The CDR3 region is CASSLAGSSYEQYF. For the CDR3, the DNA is TGTGCCAGCAGCTTGGCGGGCAGCTCCTACGAGCAGTACTTC.

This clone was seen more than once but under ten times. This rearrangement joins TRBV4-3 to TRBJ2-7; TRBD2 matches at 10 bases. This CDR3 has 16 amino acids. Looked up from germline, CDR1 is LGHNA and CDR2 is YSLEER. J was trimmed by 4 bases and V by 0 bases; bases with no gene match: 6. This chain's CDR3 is CASSQDSGTSEYEQYF. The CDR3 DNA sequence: TGCGCCAGCAGCCAAGATTCCGGGACTAGCGAATACGAGCAGTACTTC.

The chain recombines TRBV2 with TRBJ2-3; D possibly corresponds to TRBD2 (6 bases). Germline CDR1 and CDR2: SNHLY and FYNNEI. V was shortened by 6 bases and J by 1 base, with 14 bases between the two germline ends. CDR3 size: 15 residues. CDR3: CASRRLASGTDTQYF. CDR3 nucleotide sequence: TGTGCCAGCAGAAGGCTGGCTAGCGGCACAGATACGCAGTATTTT.

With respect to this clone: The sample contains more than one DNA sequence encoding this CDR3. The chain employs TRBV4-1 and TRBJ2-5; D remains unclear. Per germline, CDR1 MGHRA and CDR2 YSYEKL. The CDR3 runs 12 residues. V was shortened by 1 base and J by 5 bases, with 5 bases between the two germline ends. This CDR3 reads CASSQAGETQYF. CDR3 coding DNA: TGCGCCAGCAGCCAAGCCGGGGAGACCCAGTACTTC.

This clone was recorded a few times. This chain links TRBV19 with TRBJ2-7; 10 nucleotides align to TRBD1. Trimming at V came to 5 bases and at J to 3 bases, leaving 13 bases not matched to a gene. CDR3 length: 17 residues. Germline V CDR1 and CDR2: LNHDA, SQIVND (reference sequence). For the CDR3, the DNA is TGTGCCAGTAGTGGCTGGGACAGGGGAATCCCCGACTACGAGCAGTACTTC. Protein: CASSGWDRGIPDYEQYF.

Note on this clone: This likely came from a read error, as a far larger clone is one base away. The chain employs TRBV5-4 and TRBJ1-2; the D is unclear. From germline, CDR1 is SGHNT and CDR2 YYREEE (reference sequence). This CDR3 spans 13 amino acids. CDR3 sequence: CANSLVTGYGYTF. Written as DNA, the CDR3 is TGTGCCAACAGCTTGGTAACCGGCTATGGCTACACCTTC.

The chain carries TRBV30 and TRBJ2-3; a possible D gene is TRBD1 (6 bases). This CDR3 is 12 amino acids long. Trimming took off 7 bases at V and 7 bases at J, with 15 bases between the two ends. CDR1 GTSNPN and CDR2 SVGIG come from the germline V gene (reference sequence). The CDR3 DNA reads TGTGCCTTGACAAACAGGGCTTATACGCAGTATTTT. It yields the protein CALTNRAYTQYF. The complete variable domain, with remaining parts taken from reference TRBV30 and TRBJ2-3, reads SQTIHQWPATLVQPVGSPLSLECTVEGTSNPNLYWYRQAAGRGLQLLFYSVGIGQISSEVPQNLSASRPQDRQFILSSKKLLLSDSGFYLCALTNRAYTQYFGPGTRLTVL.

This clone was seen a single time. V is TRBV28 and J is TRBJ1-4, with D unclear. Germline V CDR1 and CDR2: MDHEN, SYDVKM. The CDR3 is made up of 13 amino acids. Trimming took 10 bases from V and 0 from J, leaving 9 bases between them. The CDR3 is CATVGATNEKLFF. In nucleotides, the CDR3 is TGTGCCACCGTCGGTGCAACTAATGAAAAACTGTTTTTT.

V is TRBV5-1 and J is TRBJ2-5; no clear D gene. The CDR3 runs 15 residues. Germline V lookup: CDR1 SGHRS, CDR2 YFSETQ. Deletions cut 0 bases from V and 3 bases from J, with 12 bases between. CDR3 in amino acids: CASSLAPGLEETQYF. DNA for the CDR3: TGCGCCAGCAGCTTGGCCCCCGGGTTGGAAGAGACCCAGTACTTC.

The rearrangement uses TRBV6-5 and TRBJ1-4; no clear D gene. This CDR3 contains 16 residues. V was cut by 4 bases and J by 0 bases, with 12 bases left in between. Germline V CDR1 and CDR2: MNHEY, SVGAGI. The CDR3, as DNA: TGTGCCAGCAGTTTGCGGAGATATGCAACTAATGAAAAACTGTTTTTT. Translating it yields CASSLRRYATNEKLFF.

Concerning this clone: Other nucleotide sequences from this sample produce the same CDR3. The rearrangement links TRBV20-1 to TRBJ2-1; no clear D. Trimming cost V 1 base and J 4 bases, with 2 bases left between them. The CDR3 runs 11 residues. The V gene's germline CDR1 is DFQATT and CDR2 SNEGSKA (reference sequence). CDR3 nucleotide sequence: TGCAGTGCTAGAGGGTACAATGAGCAGTTCTTC. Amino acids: CSARGYNEQFF.

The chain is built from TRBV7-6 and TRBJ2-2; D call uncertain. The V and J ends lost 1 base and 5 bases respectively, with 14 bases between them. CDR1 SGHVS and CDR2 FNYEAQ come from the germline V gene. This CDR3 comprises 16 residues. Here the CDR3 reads CASSLGAGAITGELFF. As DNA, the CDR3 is TGTGCCAGCAGCTTAGGGGCAGGCGCGATTACCGGGGAGCTGTTTTTT.

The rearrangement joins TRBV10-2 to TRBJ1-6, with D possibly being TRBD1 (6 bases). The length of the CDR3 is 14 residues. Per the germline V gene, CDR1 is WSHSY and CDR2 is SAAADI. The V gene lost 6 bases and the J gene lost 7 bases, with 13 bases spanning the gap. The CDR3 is CASRSGVGNSPLHF. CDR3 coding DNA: TGCGCCAGCAGATCAGGGGTTGGGAATTCACCCCTCCACTTT.

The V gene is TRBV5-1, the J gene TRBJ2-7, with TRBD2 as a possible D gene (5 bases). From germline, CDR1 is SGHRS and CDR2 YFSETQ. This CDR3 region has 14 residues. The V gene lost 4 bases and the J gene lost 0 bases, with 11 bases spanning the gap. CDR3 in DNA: TGCGCCAGCAGCAAGAGAGAGGGCTCCTACGAGCAGTACTTC. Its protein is CASSKREGSYEQYF.

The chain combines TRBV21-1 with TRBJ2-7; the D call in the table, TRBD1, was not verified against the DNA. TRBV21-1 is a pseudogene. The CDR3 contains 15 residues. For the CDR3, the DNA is TGTGCCAGCAGACGGGGGACAGGCATCTCCTACGAGCAGTACTTC. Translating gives CASRRGTGISYEQYF.

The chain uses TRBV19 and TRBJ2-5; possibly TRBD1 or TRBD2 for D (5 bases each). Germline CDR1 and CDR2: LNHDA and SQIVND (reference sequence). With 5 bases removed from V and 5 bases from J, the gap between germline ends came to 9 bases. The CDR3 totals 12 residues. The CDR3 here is CASSGDVETQYF. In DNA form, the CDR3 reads TGTGCCAGTAGTGGGGACGTTGAGACCCAGTACTTC.